A selection of T cell receptor beta chains follows, all from one sample in a study of post-analysis software for immune sequencing data. TCRdb re-derived calls from the PCR reads in MiXCR, one entry per CDR3 protein. Altogether roughly 730,000 distinct CDR3 sequences are present, 25% to 30% being singletons, with the ten largest covering roughly 0.54%. Sequencing used blood. All receptors derive from a girl aged 5-17 years with multiple sclerosis. The CDR3 runs from the conserved cysteine through the conserved F or W. Fields, in order: clone size, D gene, J gene, V gene, CDR3 DNA, CDR3 protein. A D gene is named only where the DNA matches it firmly. Clone size is given for some rows only: seen once, a few or many times, or a class if the clone is expanded.

size: .; D: .; J: TRBJ1-5; V: TRBV20-1; DNA: TGCAGTGCCCTTACGGACAGCATCGTTCAGCCCCAGCATTTT; CDR3: CSALTDSIVQPQHF
size: .; D: TRBD1; J: TRBJ2-1; V: TRBV6-2/TRBV6-3; DNA: TGTGCCAGCAGTTCCCGGGACAGGGCCAGCTACAATGAGCAGTTCTTC; CDR3: CASSSRDRASYNEQFF
size: .; D: TRBD2; J: TRBJ2-7; V: TRBV6-2/TRBV6-3; DNA: TGTGCCAGCACGCGGACTAGCGGGAGGGTTATGTACGAGCAGTACTTC; CDR3: CASTRTSGRVMYEQYF
size: .; D: TRBD1; J: TRBJ2-7; V: TRBV6-2/TRBV6-3; DNA: TGTGCCAGCACCGGTGGGACAGCGAATTACGAGCAGTACTTC; CDR3: CASTGGTANYEQYF
size: .; D: .; J: TRBJ2-2; V: TRBV2; DNA: TGTGCCAGCAGTGATAACACCGGGGAGCTGTTTTTT; CDR3: CASSDNTGELFF
size: .; D: .; J: TRBJ1-6; V: TRBV15; DNA: TGTGCCACCAGCAGAGATCGCGGGAGTAATTCACCCCTCCACTTT; CDR3: CATSRDRGSNSPLHF
size: many; D: .; J: TRBJ2-1; V: TRBV6-2/TRBV6-3; DNA: TGTGCCAGCAGTTACTCAGGGCGGGGCACGACGGGGGATGAGCAGTTCTTC; CDR3: CASSYSGRGTTGDEQFF
size: few; D: .; J: TRBJ2-2; V: TRBV6-5; DNA: TGTGCCACCAAGGTGCCTAGTCACACCGGGGAGCTGTTTTTT; CDR3: CATKVPSHTGELFF
size: .; D: .; J: TRBJ1-3; V: TRBV29-1; DNA: TGCAGCGTCGGGACCGTCTCTGGAAACACCATATATTTT; CDR3: CSVGTVSGNTIYF
size: .; D: .; J: TRBJ2-5; V: TRBV7-9; DNA: TGTGCCAGCAGACGCCGGGACGGACGGGCCTCATATCAAGAGACCCAGTACTTC; CDR3: CASRRRDGRASYQETQYF
size: few; D: .; J: TRBJ1-2; V: TRBV4-1; DNA: TGCGCCAGCAGCCAAGATGAGGGCGGGGGGTATGGCTACACCTTC; CDR3: CASSQDEGGGYGYTF
size: .; D: .; J: TRBJ2-4; V: TRBV2; DNA: TGTGCCAGCAGCGTGGTGAGAAACATTCAGTACTTC; CDR3: CASSVVRNIQYF
size: .; D: TRBD1; J: TRBJ1-5; V: TRBV7-2; DNA: TGTGCCAGCAGTTTACTAACAGGGGGCAATCAGCCCCAGCATTTT; CDR3: CASSLLTGGNQPQHF
size: .; D: TRBD2; J: TRBJ2-3; V: TRBV28; DNA: TGTGCCAGCAGTTTAAGCGGGACGGGAGTAGATACGCAGTATTTT; CDR3: CASSLSGTGVDTQYF